This is a list of T cell receptor beta chains from one sample in a study of T cell repertoires in cytomegalovirus infection. Which antigens these TCRs recognize remains unknown. A single record per CDR3 protein comes from TCRdb applying MiXCR to the reads. This sample has about 920,000 distinct CDR3 sequences; 31% occur once, and the top ten carry roughly 13%. Sequenced here: cultured CD8+ T cells from PBMCs, sampled from culture after CMV antigen stimulation. These receptors originate from a human donor in good health (CMV status not recorded). Some clones in this sample may be carry-over from other donors' samples. The CDR3 runs from the conserved cysteine through the conserved F or W. Each record gives: J gene, CDR3 length, V gene, D gene, clone size, CDR3 DNA, CDR3 protein. D genes are given only for firm matches. Clone size is not always given. Where it is, it says once, few, many or a class for expanded clones.

TRBJ1-2 12 TRBV19 - - TGTGCCAGTAGTATCGACAGCTATGGCTACACCTTC CASSIDSYGYTF
TRBJ2-2 15 TRBV6-1 - few TGTGCCAGCAGCGGCCTTGAGGGGCTGATCGGGGAGCTGTTTTTT CASSGLEGLIGELFF
TRBJ2-1 16 TRBV15 - - TGTGCCACCAGCAGAGATCTGGGGGGCGATTACAATGAGCAGTTCTTC CATSRDLGGDYNEQFF
TRBJ2-3 15 TRBV7-8 - many TGTGCCAGCAGCTTAGCGCAGGCTAGCACAGATACGCAGTATTTT CASSLAQASTDTQYF
TRBJ1-2 13 TRBV5-6 - - TGTGCCAGCAGCCCGGGAGGAGGGTTTGGCTACACCTTC CASSPGGGFGYTF
TRBJ1-2 13 TRBV20-1 - - TGCAGTGCTAGAGATACCGGTCCTTATGGCTACACCTTC CSARDTGPYGYTF
TRBJ2-1 15 TRBV19 - - TGTGCCAGTAGTATAGCCCCCTCAGGTTACAATGAGCAGTTCTTC CASSIAPSGYNEQFF
TRBJ1-5 13 TRBV12-3/TRBV12-4 - many TGTGCCAGCAGCAGGATCAGCAATCAGCCCCAGCATTTT CASSRISNQPQHF
TRBJ1-1 15 TRBV7-6 - few TGTGCCAGCAGCATAGCCGTGGGGGGTTTTGGTGAAGCTTTCTTT CASSIAVGGFGEAFF
TRBJ1-2 15 TRBV7-9 TRBD1 few TGTGCCAGCAGCTTACAACAGGGGAGTAACTATGGCTACACCTTC CASSLQQGSNYGYTF
TRBJ2-2 14 TRBV27 - - TGTGCCAGCAGTTTATGGGGTGAGACCGGGGAGCTGTTTTTT CASSLWGETGELFF
TRBJ2-1 14 TRBV28 - - TGTGCCAGCAAGTTCTTGAGGGGGGGCCGGGAGCAGTTCTTC CASKFLRGGREQFF
TRBJ2-5 14 TRBV5-4 - few TGTGCCAGCAGCTTGGGGGACAACGGAGAGACCCAGTACTTC CASSLGDNGETQYF